This TCR beta chain was sequenced for a study of molecular identifiers for immune sequencing clone quantification. TCRdb ran MiXCR on the PCR reads and lists one entry per CDR3 protein. The profile shows about 320,000 distinct CDR3 sequences, over 20% of them singletons. Germline-derived CDR1 and CDR2 are MNHEY and SMNVEV (reference sequence). The V and J ends lost 6 bases and 8 bases respectively, with 17 bases between them. The CDR3 runs 15 residues. This clonotype was picked up one time. Likely a read error: the CDR3 ends without its conserved phenylalanine or tryptophan. Sequenced sample: naive CD8+ T cells from blood, with Jurkat cell RNA spiked in. The subset here: FACS-sorted CD8+CD4-CCR7+CD45RA+ naive T cells. This chain uses TRBV27 with TRBJ1-6; D is perhaps TRBD1 (5 bases). This clonotype was obtained from a human donor in good health. Some libraries in this study had Jurkat cell RNA spiked in. CDR3 DNA sequence: TGTGCCAGCAGGGGCGGCCAGGGAGGGTATTCACCCCTCCACCTT. Translated: CASRGGQGGYSPLHL.